The clone carrying this T cell receptor beta chain was seen only a few times. Original analysis: Amplification from reference gene primers served as the basis for estimated nucleated cell counts. Using immunoSEQ multiplex PCR, the repertoire was profiled, and TCRdb retains in-frame clones only, with some absent. Clone size and the V and J calls come from that table; the DNA yielded D and trimming. The sample holds 200,000 to 300,000 clones, over 80% seen once. Germline-derived CDR1 and CDR2 are SGHRS and YFSETQ. After removal of 0 bases from V and 6 bases from J, the junction contained 14 bases not matched to a gene. The CDR3 has 17 residues. The data derive from a study of blood T cell repertoires in COVID-19. Study overall: Acute and convalescent COVID-19 samples came from the United States, Italy and Spain. PBMCs, B-cell-depleted T cells, or T cells were the source of the cDNA or gDNA that made up the material.

The V and J genes are TRBV5-1 and TRBJ1-2, with 7 bases that match TRBD1. Sequencing was done on a sample of peripheral blood. This receptor was identified in a man aged 30 to 39 who had recovered from COVID-19. The DNA for the CDR3 is TGCGCCAGCAGCTTGGCCCTCTCGCCGACAGGGATTAATGGCTACACCTTC. This gives the protein CASSLALSPTGINGYTF.